This T cell receptor beta chain appears in the sequencing data of a study of cytomegalovirus exposure and HLA in healthy donors. About this clone itself: The antigen is undetermined.

Trimming took 6 bases from V and 1 from J; bases not matched to a gene: 8. The CDR3 totals 15 residues. Germline assignment: CDR1 SGHNT and CDR2 YYREEE (reference sequence). Regarding the study as a whole: Analysis performed later found more than 15,000 TCR beta sequences associated with HLA alleles at 0.05 false discovery rate. In the analysis, some V segments, TRBV6-2 and TRBV6-3 included, were excluded as indistinguishable. In vitro work confirmed that three CMV-associated chains recognize CMV antigens.

With 60 Vbeta and 13 Jbeta primers, the PCR was carried out. Sequencing used immunoSEQ multiplex PCR; TCRdb keeps in-frame clones, though not all of them. Its table records 200,000 or so clones. This sequence was found in a girl aged 2-10 years in good health and CMV-seropositive. This chain links TRBV5-4 with TRBJ2-3; 7 bases agree with TRBD2. Sequencing was performed on PBMCs. In DNA, the CDR3 is TGTGCCAGCAAGGCGGCTAGCGGAGGCACAGATACGCAGTATTTT. Translating gives CASKAASGGTDTQYF.